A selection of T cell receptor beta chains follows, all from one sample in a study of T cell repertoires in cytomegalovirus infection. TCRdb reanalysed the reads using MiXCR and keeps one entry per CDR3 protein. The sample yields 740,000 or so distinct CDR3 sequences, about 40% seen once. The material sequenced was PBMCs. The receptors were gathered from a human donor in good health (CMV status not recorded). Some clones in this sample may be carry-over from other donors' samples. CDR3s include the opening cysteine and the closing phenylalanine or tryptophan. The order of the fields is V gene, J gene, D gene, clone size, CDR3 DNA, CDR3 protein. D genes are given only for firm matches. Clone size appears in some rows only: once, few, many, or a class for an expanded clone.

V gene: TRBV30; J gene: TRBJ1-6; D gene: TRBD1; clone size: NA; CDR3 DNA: TGTGCCTGGAAACCTGCCGGAACAGGGGACTCACCCCTCCACTTT; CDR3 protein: CAWKPAGTGDSPLHF
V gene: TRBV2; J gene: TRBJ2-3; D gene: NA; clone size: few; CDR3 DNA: TGTGCCAGCAGTGAAGCACCGGGAGTAGGGACAGATACGCAGTATTTT; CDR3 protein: CASSEAPGVGTDTQYF
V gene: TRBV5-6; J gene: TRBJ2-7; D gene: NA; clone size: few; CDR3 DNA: TGTGCCAGCAGCGTCACAGCGGACGCCTACGAGCAGTACTTC; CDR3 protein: CASSVTADAYEQYF
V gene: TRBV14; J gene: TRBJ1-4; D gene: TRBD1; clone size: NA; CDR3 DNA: TGTGCCAGCAGCCAGCTCAGAGGACAGGGGGCGATTGAAAAACTGTTTTTT; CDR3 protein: CASSQLRGQGAIEKLFF
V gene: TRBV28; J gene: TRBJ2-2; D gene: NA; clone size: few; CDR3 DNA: TGTGCCAGCAGCGCCGGACAGCTCGATACCGGGGAGCTGTTTTTT; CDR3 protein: CASSAGQLDTGELFF
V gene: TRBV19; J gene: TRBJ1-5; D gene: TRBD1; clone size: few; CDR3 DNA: TGTGCCAGTAGTATTTGGGGCAGGGGGAGCAATCAGCCCCAGCATTTT; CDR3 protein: CASSIWGRGSNQPQHF
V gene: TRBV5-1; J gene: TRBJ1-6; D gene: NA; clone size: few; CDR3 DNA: TGCGCCAGCAGCTTGAGCTATCTTTCACCCCTCCACTTT; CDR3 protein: CASSLSYLSPLHF
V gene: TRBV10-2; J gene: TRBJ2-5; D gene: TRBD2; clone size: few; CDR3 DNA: TGCGCCAGCAGTGACCTAGCGGGGGCCCAAGAGACCCAGTACTTC; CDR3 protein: CASSDLAGAQETQYF
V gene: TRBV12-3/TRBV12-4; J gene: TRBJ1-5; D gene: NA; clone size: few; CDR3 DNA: TGTGCCAGCAGTCAACGCGGGATTGGGAGCAATCAGCCCCAGCATTTT; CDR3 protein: CASSQRGIGSNQPQHF
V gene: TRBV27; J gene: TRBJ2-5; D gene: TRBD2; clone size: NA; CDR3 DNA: TGTGCCAGCAGTTTAATTGCATCCGGACTAGCCGGCGAGACCCAGTACTTC; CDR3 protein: CASSLIASGLAGETQYF
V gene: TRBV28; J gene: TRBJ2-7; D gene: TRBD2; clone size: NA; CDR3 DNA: TGTGCCGGTTCGGGGGGTACCTACGAGCAGTACTTC; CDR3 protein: CAGSGGTYEQYF
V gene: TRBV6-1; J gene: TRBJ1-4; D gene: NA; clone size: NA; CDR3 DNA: TGTGCCAGCAGTGAAGCCCCTACAACTAATGAAAAACTGTTTTTT; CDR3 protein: CASSEAPTTNEKLFF
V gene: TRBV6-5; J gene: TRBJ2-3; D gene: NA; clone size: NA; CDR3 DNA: TGTGCCAGCAGTTACCGACTAGGGGGCACAGATACGCAGTATTTT; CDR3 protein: CASSYRLGGTDTQYF
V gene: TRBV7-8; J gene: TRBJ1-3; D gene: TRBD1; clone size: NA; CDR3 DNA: TGTGCCAGCAGCTTAGCGGGGGGGACAGCATCTGGAAACACCATATATTTT; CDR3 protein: CASSLAGGTASGNTIYF
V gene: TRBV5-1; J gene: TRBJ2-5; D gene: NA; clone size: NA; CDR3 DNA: TGCGCCAGCAGCTCACTCGAGACGGAGACCCAGCACTTC; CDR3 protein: CASSSLETETQHF
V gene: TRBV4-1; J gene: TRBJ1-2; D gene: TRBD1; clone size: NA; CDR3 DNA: TGCGCCAGCAGCCATCATCGGACAGGGGTGGACTATGGCTACACCTTC; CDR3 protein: CASSHHRTGVDYGYTF
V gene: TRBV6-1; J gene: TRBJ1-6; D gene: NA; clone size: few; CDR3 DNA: TGTGCCAGTCACGGGGGGATATCACCCCTCCACTTT; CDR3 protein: CASHGGISPLHF
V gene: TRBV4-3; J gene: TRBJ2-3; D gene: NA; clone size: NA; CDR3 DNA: TGCGCCAGCAGCCAAGGGGAGGGGGCAGGGGACACAGATACGCAGTATTTT; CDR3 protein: CASSQGEGAGDTDTQYF
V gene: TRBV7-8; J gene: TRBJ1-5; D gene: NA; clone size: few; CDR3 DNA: TGTGCCACCGGACTTAATAGCAATCAGCCCCAGCATTTT; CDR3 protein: CATGLNSNQPQHF
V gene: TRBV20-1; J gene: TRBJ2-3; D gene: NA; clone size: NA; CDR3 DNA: TGCAGTGCTAGTAGTGGTCGGAGGAGTAGAGCAGATACGCAGTATTTT; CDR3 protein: CSASSGRRSRADTQYF
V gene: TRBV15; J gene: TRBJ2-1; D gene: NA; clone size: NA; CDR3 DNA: TGTGCCACCAGCAGAGCCCCCCTTGCGGCACTATACAATGAGCAGTTCTTC; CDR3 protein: CATSRAPLAALYNEQFF
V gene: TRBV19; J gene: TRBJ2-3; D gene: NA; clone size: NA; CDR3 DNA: TGTGCCAGTACCGGCAACGAGGCAGTGTTCTCTAGCACAGATACGCAGTATTTT; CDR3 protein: CASTGNEAVFSSTDTQYF
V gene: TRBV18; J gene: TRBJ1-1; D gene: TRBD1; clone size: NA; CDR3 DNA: TGTGCCAGCTCAGGCCAGACCCGGGACAGCGAAGCTTTCTTT; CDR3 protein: CASSGQTRDSEAFF
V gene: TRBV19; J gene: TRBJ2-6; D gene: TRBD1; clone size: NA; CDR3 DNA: TGTGCCATTAGCGGACAGGGTCGTGGGGCCAACGTCCTGACTTTC; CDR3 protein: CAISGQGRGANVLTF
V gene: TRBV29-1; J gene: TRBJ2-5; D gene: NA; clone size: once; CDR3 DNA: TGCAGCGTTGAAGATCGGGGACCTATGTACGCTAAAGAGACCCAGTACTTC; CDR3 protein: CSVEDRGPMYAKETQYF
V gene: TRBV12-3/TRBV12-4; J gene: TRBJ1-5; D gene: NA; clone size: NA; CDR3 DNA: TGTGCCAGCGGGGCATCGCAGGGGAGCAATCAGCCCCAGCATTTT; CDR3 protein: CASGASQGSNQPQHF
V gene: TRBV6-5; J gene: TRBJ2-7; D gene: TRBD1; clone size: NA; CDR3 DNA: TGTGCCAGCACGGCCCGGGACAGGGGACGCCAAGGGCAGTACTTC; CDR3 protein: CASTARDRGRQGQYF
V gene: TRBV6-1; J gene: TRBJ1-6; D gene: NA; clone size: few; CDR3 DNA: TGTGCCAGCAGTGTTTCGACACTGTTTCTCGAGCGACGATCACCCCTCCACTTT; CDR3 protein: CASSVSTLFLERRSPLHF
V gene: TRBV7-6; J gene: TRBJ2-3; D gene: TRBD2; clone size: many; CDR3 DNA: TGTGCCAGCAGCTCCGGGACTAGGACTAGCACAGATACGCAGTATTTT; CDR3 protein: CASSSGTRTSTDTQYF
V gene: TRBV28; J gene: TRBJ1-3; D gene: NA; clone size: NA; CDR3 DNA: TGTACCAGCAGCCGATTCGGGACAAGCTCTGGAAACACCATATATTTT; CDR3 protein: CTSSRFGTSSGNTIYF
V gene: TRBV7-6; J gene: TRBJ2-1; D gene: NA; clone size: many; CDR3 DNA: TGTGCCAGCAGCGACCGGGGACCGCCCGTGGTGGGTAATGAGCAGTTCTTC; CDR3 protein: CASSDRGPPVVGNEQFF
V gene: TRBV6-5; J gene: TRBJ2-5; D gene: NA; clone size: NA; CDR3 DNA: TGTGCCAGCAGTTACTCCCCGGCGGCAGCCCAAGAGACCCAGTACTTC; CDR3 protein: CASSYSPAAAQETQYF
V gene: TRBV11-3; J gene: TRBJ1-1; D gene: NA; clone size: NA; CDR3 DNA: TGTGCCAGCAGTGTGAGTGGGGGAACTGAAGCTTTCTTT; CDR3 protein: CASSVSGGTEAFF
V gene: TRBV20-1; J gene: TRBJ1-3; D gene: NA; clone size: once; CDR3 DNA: TGCAGTGCTAGAACAGGGACCTCTGGAAACACCATATATTTT; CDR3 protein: CSARTGTSGNTIYF
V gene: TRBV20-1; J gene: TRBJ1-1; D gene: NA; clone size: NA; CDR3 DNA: TGCAGTGCTTGGGGTGGGACGGTGAACACTGAAGCTTTCTTT; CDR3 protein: CSAWGGTVNTEAFF
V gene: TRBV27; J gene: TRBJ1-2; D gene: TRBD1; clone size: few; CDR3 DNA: TGTGCCAGCAGTCCGTCGACAGGGAGGGTCTATGGCTACACCTTC; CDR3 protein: CASSPSTGRVYGYTF
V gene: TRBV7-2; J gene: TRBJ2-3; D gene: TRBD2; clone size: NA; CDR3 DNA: TGTGCCAGCAGCTCCGTAGCGGGAGGGCCCTTTACGCCGTATTTT; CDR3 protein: CASSSVAGGPFTPYF
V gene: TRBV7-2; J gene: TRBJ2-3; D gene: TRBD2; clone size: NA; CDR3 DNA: TGTGCCAGCAGCTCTAGGGGCCTAGCGGGTTCCTTACCCAATACGCAGTATTTT; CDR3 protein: CASSSRGLAGSLPNTQYF
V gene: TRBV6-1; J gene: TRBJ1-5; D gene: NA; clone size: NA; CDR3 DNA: TGTGCCAGCAGTGAAAGAAGGGACAACCATCAGCCCCAGCATTTT; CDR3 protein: CASSERRDNHQPQHF
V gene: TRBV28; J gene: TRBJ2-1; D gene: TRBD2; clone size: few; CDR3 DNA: TGTGCCAGCAGTTACGGGACTAGCGGGGGCGATGAGCAGTTCTTC; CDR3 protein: CASSYGTSGGDEQFF
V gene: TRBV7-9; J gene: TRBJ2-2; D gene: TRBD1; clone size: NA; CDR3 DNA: TGTGCCAGCAGCGGAAGAGCGCCGGGACAGGGGTGGAACACCGGGGAGCTGTTTTTT; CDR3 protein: CASSGRAPGQGWNTGELFF
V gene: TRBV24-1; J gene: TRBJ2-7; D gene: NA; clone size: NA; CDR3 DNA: TGTGCCACCAGTGATGCCGCCGGGACATCCCACTACGAGCAGTACTTC; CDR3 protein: CATSDAAGTSHYEQYF
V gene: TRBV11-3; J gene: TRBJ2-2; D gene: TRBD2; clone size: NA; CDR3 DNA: TGTGCCAGCAGCAGGTTTAGCGGGCCGAACACCGGGGAGCTGTTTTTT; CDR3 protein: CASSRFSGPNTGELFF
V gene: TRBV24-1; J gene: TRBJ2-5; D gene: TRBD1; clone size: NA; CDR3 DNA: TGTGCCACCAGTGACCGGACAGGATTCCACCAAGAGACCCAGTACTTC; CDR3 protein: CATSDRTGFHQETQYF
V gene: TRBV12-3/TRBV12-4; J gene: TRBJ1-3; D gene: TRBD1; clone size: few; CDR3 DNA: TGTGCCAGCAGATTGCTGACAGGGAACGGAAACACCATATATTTT; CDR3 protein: CASRLLTGNGNTIYF
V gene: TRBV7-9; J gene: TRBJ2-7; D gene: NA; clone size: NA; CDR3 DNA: TGTGCCAGCAGCTCTTCATCCAGGGATAAGGGACTCTACGAGCAGTACTTC; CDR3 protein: CASSSSSRDKGLYEQYF
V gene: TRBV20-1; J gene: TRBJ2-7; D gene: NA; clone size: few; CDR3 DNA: TGCAGTGCTACCCGGGACGGCAGGTCCTACGAGCAGTACTTC; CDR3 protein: CSATRDGRSYEQYF
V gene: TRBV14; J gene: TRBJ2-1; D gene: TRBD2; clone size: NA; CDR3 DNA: TGTGCCAGCAGCCCGATCGCGGGACTAGCGGGAAAGGAGCAGTTCTTC; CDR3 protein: CASSPIAGLAGKEQFF
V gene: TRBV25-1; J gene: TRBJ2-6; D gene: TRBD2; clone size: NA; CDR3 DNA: TGTGCCAGCAGTACCCAGGGAGGGGCTGGGGCCAACGTCCTGACTTTC; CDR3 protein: CASSTQGGAGANVLTF
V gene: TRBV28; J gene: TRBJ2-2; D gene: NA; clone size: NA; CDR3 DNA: TGTGCCAGCAGGAACACCGGGACCACCGCCGGGGAGCTGTTTTTT; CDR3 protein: CASRNTGTTAGELFF
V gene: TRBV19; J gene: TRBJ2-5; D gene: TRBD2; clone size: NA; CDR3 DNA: TGTGCCAGTAGTATAGGAACTAGCGCAGAGACCCAGTACTTC; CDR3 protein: CASSIGTSAETQYF
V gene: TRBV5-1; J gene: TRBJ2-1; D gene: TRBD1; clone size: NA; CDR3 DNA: TGCGCCAGCACCATAAATGGACAGGGGTCCTACAATGAGCAGTTCTTC; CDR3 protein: CASTINGQGSYNEQFF